This entry lists 13 T cell receptor beta chains sequenced from one sample in a study of response to subunit inactivated influenza vaccine. TCRdb re-analysed the RT-PCR reads in MiXCR, keeping a single row per CDR3 protein. The table shows roughly 150,000 distinct CDR3 sequences, with roughly 10% occurring only once. Sample: non-naive T cells sorted from PBMCs, taken about 6 weeks after vaccination. Every receptor here comes from a man aged 45 to 65 who received an inactivated influenza vaccine.

In its sample, this clonotype was seen a few times. This chain connects TRBV6-2 or TRBV6-3 to TRBJ2-7; possibly TRBD1 or TRBD2 for D (5 bases each). V dropped 5 bases and J dropped 9 bases, with 14 bases sitting between them. The germline CDR1 and CDR2 sequences are MNHEY and SVGEGT. The CDR3 sequence is 12 residues long. CDR3 coding DNA: TGTGCCAGCAGTACCTCAGGGACGAGGCAGTACTTC. Amino acids: CASSTSGTRQYF.

This rearrangement joins TRBV6-6 to TRBJ2-3; D call uncertain. The CDR3 sequence is 12 residues long. Germline CDR1 is MNHNY and CDR2 is SVGAGI (reference sequence). The ends were cut back, 11 bases at V and 2 bases at J, with 11 bases in the middle. The CDR3 loop reads CAGASDTDTQYF. The DNA of the CDR3 is TGTGCCGGAGCTAGTGACACAGATACGCAGTATTTT.

This clonotype was seen a few times. V and J are TRBV20-1 and TRBJ1-3; D gene uncertain. Germline CDR1 is DFQATT and CDR2 is SNEGSKA (reference sequence). The CDR3 consists of 12 residues. Trimming left V 4 bases short and J 5 bases short, with 9 bases between. This CDR3 reads CSAKGFRNTIYF. CDR3 coding DNA: TGCAGTGCTAAGGGTTTCAGAAACACCATATATTTT.

The CDR3 is CSASTSGVREQYF. The CDR3 bases are TGCAGTGCTAGTACTAGCGGGGTGCGTGAGCAGTACTTC. The rearrangement uses TRBV20-1 and TRBJ2-7; 10 bases line up with TRBD2. CDR1 and CDR2 (germline): DFQATT, SNEGSKA (reference sequence). Unmatched junction bases numbered 6, after V lost 3 bases and J lost 7 bases. This CDR3 is 13 amino acids long.

This clonotype was detected once. V is TRBV29-1 and J is TRBJ2-7; D is possibly TRBD2 (7 bases). The CDR3 has 14 amino acids. V lost 3 bases, J lost 3 bases, and 15 bases lay in between. CDR1 SQVTM and CDR2 ANQGSEA come from the germline V gene. The CDR3 sequence: CSVELRGRDYEQYF. The DNA of the CDR3 is TGCAGCGTTGAGTTGAGGGGGAGGGACTACGAGCAGTACTTC.

This clonotype was recorded at least ten times. The rearrangement joins TRBV6-1 to TRBJ2-2; D uncertain. The ends were cut back, 6 bases at V and 4 bases at J, with 24 bases in the middle. The CDR3 loop spans 18 amino acids. Germline CDR1 is MNHNS and CDR2 is SASEGT. The CDR3 region is CASSPYRSPGRVTGELFF. The CDR3 coding sequence is TGTGCCAGCAGCCCCTATCGATCTCCCGGCCGCGTCACCGGGGAGCTGTTTTTT.

This clonotype has only a few counts. V gene TRBV6-1 combines with J gene TRBJ1-2, with D possibly TRBD1 on 5 matching bases. The V and J ends lost 4 bases and 3 bases respectively, with 12 bases between them. CDR1 is MNHNS, CDR2 SASEGT, per germline. The CDR3 has 14 amino acids. Here the CDR3 reads CASSAGRGDYGYTF. The CDR3 DNA is TGTGCCAGCAGTGCAGGACGGGGGGACTATGGCTACACCTTC.

V is TRBV13 and J is TRBJ2-3; 8 nucleotides line up with TRBD2. Germline V gene lookup returns CDR1 PRHDT and CDR2 FYEKMQ (reference sequence). The CDR3 has 14 amino acids. Germline trimming cut 6 bases from V and 1 base from J; bases unmatched to any gene: 3. The CDR3 loop reads CASRSGGGTDTQYF. CDR3 nucleotides: TGTGCCAGCAGGTCGGGGGGGGGCACAGATACGCAGTATTTT.

The chain recombines TRBV12-3 or TRBV12-4 with TRBJ2-7, with D unresolved. CDR3 length: 14 residues. V was pared by 6 bases and J by 0 bases, with 12 bases between. The DNA of the CDR3 is TGTGCCAGCAGCCGTGGAGAGAGCTCCTACGAGCAGTACTTC. Protein: CASSRGESSYEQYF.

The rearrangement uses TRBV11-2 and TRBJ2-7, with TRBD1 matching 10 bases. The V and J ends lost 6 bases and 6 bases, in that order; junction bases with no gene match: 14. This CDR3 is built from 16 residues. The germline V gene has CDR1 SGHAT and CDR2 FQNNGV. The DNA for the CDR3 is TGTGCCAGCAGACGTAGAGACAGGGGGCGGTGGGTCGAGCAGTACTTC. Its translation is CASRRRDRGRWVEQYF.

This clonotype has more than one count but fewer than ten. The chain joins TRBV20-1 to TRBJ1-4; 9 bases are shared with TRBD1. Germline V gene data show CDR1 as DFQATT and CDR2 as SNEGSKA (reference sequence). J gave up 0 bases and V 0 bases, and 8 bases lay outside the gene matches. CDR3 length: 18 residues. The CDR3 here is CSARDLGTGSATNEKLFF. The CDR3 nucleotides are TGCAGTGCTAGAGATTTGGGGACAGGGAGTGCAACTAATGAAAAACTGTTTTTT.

The table lists this clonotype with many counts. This chain links TRBV5-6 with TRBJ2-1, with TRBD2 matching over 10 bases. The germline gives CDR1 SGHDT, CDR2 YYEEEE. CDR3 size: 17 residues. V shed 4 bases and J 5 bases; nucleotides not matched to a gene: 12. The CDR3 protein is CASSLAGVRGKNNEQFF. Here the CDR3 DNA reads TGTGCCAGCAGCCTAGCGGGAGTGCGGGGAAAGAACAATGAGCAGTTCTTC. Full variable domain (missing parts from reference TRBV5-6 and TRBJ2-1): DAGVTQSPTHLIKTRGQQVTLRCSPKSGHDTVSWYQQALGQGPQFIFQYYEEEERQRGNFPDRFSGHQFPNYSSELNVNALLLGDSALYLCASSLAGVRGKNNEQFFGPGTRLTVL.

The chain combines TRBV20-1 with TRBJ1-2; D not certain. Trimming pared 3 bases from V and 6 bases from J, leaving 8 bases between. The germline V gene has CDR1 DFQATT and CDR2 SNEGSKA (reference sequence). The CDR3 loop spans 11 amino acids. In DNA, the CDR3 is TGCAGTGCTAGGTATCCCAATGGCTACACCTTC. This codes for CSARYPNGYTF.